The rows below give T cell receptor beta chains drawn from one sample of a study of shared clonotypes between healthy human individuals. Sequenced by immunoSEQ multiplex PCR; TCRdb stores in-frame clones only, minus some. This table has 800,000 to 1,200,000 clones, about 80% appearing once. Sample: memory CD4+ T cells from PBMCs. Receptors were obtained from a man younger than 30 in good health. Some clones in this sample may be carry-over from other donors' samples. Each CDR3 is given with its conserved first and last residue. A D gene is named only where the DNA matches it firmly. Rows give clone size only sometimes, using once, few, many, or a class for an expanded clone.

DNA: TGCGCCAGCAGCTTCCGGGACGGAGCCTACGAGCAGTACTTC; CDR3: CASSFRDGAYEQYF; J: TRBJ2-7; V: TRBV5-1; size: -; D: -
DNA: TGTGCCAGCAGCGGTATTCGCACAGATACGCAGTATTTT; CDR3: CASSGIRTDTQYF; J: TRBJ2-3; V: TRBV5-4; size: -; D: -
DNA: TGTGCCAGCTCACCAATATTTGCGTCGGGGGGAGGCACAGATACGCAGTATTTT; CDR3: CASSPIFASGGGTDTQYF; J: TRBJ2-3; V: TRBV18; size: -; D: TRBD2
DNA: TGTGCTAGTGGGGCGGGGTCCTACAATGAGCAGTTCTTC; CDR3: CASGAGSYNEQFF; J: TRBJ2-1; V: TRBV12-5; size: -; D: -
DNA: TGCAGCGTTGAAGAGCCCGGGACAGGGACCCCCTCTGGGGCCAACGTCCTGACTTTC; CDR3: CSVEEPGTGTPSGANVLTF; J: TRBJ2-6; V: TRBV29-1; size: -; D: TRBD1
DNA: TGTGCCAGCAGCCAGGGGGGACCCTACGAGCAGTACTTC; CDR3: CASSQGGPYEQYF; J: TRBJ2-7; V: TRBV28; size: few; D: -
DNA: TGCGCCAGCAGTGAGTCGAACTACGAGCAGTACTTC; CDR3: CASSESNYEQYF; J: TRBJ2-7; V: TRBV10-2; size: -; D: -
DNA: TGTGCCAGCAGTCAGGACACAGATACGCAGTATTTT; CDR3: CASSQDTDTQYF; J: TRBJ2-3; V: TRBV5-4; size: -; D: -
DNA: TGCGCCAGCAGCCAAGGCCAAGCCAGGGGGCGCGTCAGAAACACCATATATTTT; CDR3: CASSQGQARGRVRNTIYF; J: TRBJ1-3; V: TRBV4-1; size: -; D: TRBD1
DNA: TGTGCCAGCAGCTTCCTAGCGATATCGTACGAGCAGTACTTC; CDR3: CASSFLAISYEQYF; J: TRBJ2-7; V: TRBV7-2; size: -; D: -
DNA: TGCGCCAGCAGCCCCAGGGCCCAAACAGGGGAGGATACGCAGTATTTT; CDR3: CASSPRAQTGEDTQYF; J: TRBJ2-3; V: TRBV4-1; size: -; D: TRBD1
DNA: TGCGCCAGCAGCGTACAAGGACAGGGTAACGAGCAGTACTTC; CDR3: CASSVQGQGNEQYF; J: TRBJ2-7; V: TRBV5-1; size: once; D: TRBD1
DNA: TGTGCCGGGGCGGGAGAGAAAACAGATACGCAGTATTTT; CDR3: CAGAGEKTDTQYF; J: TRBJ2-3; V: TRBV10-3; size: -; D: TRBD2
DNA: TGTGCCAGCAGGGTACAGGGTAACTATGGCTACACCTTC; CDR3: CASRVQGNYGYTF; J: TRBJ1-2; V: TRBV2; size: -; D: -
DNA: TGCGCCAGCAGCTTGGTACCCGCAGATACGCAGTATTTT; CDR3: CASSLVPADTQYF; J: TRBJ2-3; V: TRBV5-1; size: -; D: -
DNA: TGTGCCTGGAGTGTAATGGCAGGGGGCCAGCCCCAGCATTTT; CDR3: CAWSVMAGGQPQHF; J: TRBJ1-5; V: TRBV30; size: -; D: TRBD1
DNA: TGCGCCAGCAGCTTGCAGGGGGCGCAGTTTGAAAAACTGTTTTTT; CDR3: CASSLQGAQFEKLFF; J: TRBJ1-4; V: TRBV5-1; size: -; D: TRBD1
DNA: TGTGCCAGCTCACAGGGACTGGATGAAAAACTGTTTTTT; CDR3: CASSQGLDEKLFF; J: TRBJ1-4; V: TRBV18; size: -; D: -